The next 8 T cell receptor beta chains were all read from a single sample in a study of beta chain features in type 1 diabetes. Sequencing targeted expressed TCRB transcripts, as all isolated RNA had been reverse transcribed. Libraries were prepared by immunoSEQ multiplex PCR; TCRdb keeps only in-frame clonotypes and omits some of them. The table records 900,000 or so clones, roughly 16% of them present only once. Sequencing was performed on naive CD4+ T cells from blood. The receptors were sampled from a woman aged 18 to 35 in good health.

The chain carries TRBV2 and TRBJ2-1, with D perhaps assigned TRBD1 or TRBD2 (5 bases each). CDR3 length: 15 amino acids. Trimming took off 6 bases at V and 0 bases at J, with 12 bases between the two ends. In germline, CDR1 is SNHLY, CDR2 FYNNEI. This CDR3 reads CASRAEGSSYNEQFF. Written as DNA, the CDR3 is TGTGCCAGCAGGGCCGAGGGGAGCTCCTACAATGAGCAGTTCTTC.

This clone was picked up a small number of times. The gene calls are TRBV7-8 and TRBJ2-5; D is perhaps TRBD2 (6 bases). Germline CDR1 is SGHVS and CDR2 is FQNEAQ. The germline V and J ends were trimmed by 0 bases and 5 bases, with 13 bases remaining between them. This CDR3 region has 15 residues. CDR3: CASSLAEGTRETQYF. The CDR3 coding sequence is TGTGCCAGCAGCTTAGCGGAGGGAACAAGGGAGACCCAGTACTTC.

This clone appeared a few times. An end of the junction differs from the germline gene, which may be a read error. This CDR3 is also generated by other DNA sequences in the sample. This chain uses TRBV20-1 with TRBJ2-5, with D hard to call. Germline V gene sequence: CDR1 DFQATT, CDR2 SNEGSKA (reference sequence). The CDR3 has 9 residues. The CDR3 loop is CSARETQYF. CDR3 nucleotides: TGCAGTGCGAGAGAGACCCAGTACTTC.

The chain links TRBV7-3 to TRBJ2-1; 10 bases fit TRBD1. Unmatched junction bases numbered 4, after V lost 4 bases and J lost 1 base. The CDR3 contains 16 residues. Looked up from germline, CDR1 is SGHTA and CDR2 is FQGTGA. The CDR3 DNA reads as TGTGCCAGCAGCTCGACAGGGGGCCGATCCTACAATGAGCAGTTCTTC. Translated: CASSSTGGRSYNEQFF.

The chain couples TRBV4-2 to TRBJ2-1, with a weak D call TRBD2 (6 bases). Germline V gives CDR1 LGHNA, CDR2 YNFKEQ. The CDR3 loop spans 17 amino acids. Trimming removed 3 bases from V and 7 bases from J, with 22 bases in between. The CDR3 protein is CASSQGKYGGGMNEQFF. The CDR3 region has the DNA TGTGCCAGCAGCCAGGGAAAATACGGGGGAGGTATGAATGAGCAGTTCTTC.

The chain's CDR3 is CASGSSYNEQFF. CDR3 coding DNA: TGTGCCAGCGGGAGCTCCTACAATGAGCAGTTCTTC. The chain combines TRBV7-2 with TRBJ2-1, with D possibly being TRBD2 (5 bases). The ends were cut back, 8 bases at V and 0 bases at J, with 5 bases in the middle. Per germline, CDR1 SGHTA and CDR2 FQGNSA. The CDR3 loop spans 12 amino acids.

The chain links TRBV4-3 to TRBJ2-7; D call uncertain. With 0 bases removed from V and 4 bases from J, the gap between germline ends came to 10 bases. Germline values: CDR1 LGHNA, CDR2 YSLEER. CDR3 length: 14 amino acids. The CDR3 sequence is CASSQDLPGYEQYF. The CDR3 DNA sequence: TGCGCCAGCAGCCAAGATTTGCCCGGGTACGAGCAGTACTTC.

The chain combines TRBV2 with TRBJ2-1; D possibly matches TRBD1 or TRBD2 (5 bases each). Trimming removed 8 bases from V and 10 bases from J, with 12 bases in between. Germline assignment: CDR1 SNHLY and CDR2 FYNNEI. The CDR3 sequence is 11 residues long. The CDR3 here is CASGGSEEQFF. DNA for the CDR3: TGTGCCAGCGGGGGATCCGAGGAGCAGTTCTTC.